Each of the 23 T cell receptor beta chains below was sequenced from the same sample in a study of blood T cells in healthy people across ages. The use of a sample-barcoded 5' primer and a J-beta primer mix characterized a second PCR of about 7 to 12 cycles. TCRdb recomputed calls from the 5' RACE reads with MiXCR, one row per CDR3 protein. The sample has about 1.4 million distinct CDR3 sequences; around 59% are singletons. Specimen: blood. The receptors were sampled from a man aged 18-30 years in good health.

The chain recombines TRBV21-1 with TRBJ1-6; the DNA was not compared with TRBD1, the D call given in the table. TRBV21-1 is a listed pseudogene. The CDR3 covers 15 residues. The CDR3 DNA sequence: TGTGCCAGCAGCAAAAGTGGGGCGTATAATTCACCCCTCCACTTT. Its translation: CASSKSGAYNSPLHF.

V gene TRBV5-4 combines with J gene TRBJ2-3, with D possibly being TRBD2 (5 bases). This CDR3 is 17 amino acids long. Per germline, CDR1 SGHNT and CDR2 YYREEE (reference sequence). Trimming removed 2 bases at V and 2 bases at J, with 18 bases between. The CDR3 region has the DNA TGTGCCAGCAGCTTCGACGCTCCGGGATCACACACAGATACGCAGTATTTT. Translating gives CASSFDAPGSHTDTQYF.

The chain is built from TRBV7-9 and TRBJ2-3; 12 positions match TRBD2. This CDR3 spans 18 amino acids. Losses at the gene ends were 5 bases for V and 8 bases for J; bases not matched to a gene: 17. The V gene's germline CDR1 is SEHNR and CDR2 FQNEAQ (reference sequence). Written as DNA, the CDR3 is TGTGCCAGCAGCCCGCAACCCGCACTAGCGGGGGGAACACGTACGCAGTATTTT. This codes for CASSPQPALAGGTRTQYF.

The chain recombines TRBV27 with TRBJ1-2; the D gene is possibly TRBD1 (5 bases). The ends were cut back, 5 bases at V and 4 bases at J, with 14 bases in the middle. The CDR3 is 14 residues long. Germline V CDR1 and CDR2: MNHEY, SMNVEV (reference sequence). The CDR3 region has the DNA TGTGCCAGCAGTGAAGACCCCGGGGGCTATGGCTACACCTTC. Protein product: CASSEDPGGYGYTF.

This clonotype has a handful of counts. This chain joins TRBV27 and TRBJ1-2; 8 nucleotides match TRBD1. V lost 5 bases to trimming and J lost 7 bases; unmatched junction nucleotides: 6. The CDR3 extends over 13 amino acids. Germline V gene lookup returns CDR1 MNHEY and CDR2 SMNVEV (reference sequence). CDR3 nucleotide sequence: TGTGCCAGCAGTCACGGACAGGGAGTTGGCTACACCTTC. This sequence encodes CASSHGQGVGYTF.

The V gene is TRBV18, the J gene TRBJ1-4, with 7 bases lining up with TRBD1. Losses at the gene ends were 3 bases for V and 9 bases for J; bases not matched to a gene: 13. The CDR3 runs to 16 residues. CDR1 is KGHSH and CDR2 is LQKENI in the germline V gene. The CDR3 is CASSPIGQESAKKLFF. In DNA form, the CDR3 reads TGTGCCAGCTCACCCATCGGACAGGAGAGCGCGAAAAAACTGTTTTTT.

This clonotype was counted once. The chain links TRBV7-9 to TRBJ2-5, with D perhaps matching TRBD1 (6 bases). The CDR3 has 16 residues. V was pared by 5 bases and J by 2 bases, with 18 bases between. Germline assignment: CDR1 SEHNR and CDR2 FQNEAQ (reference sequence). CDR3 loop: CASSGARGWGQETQYF. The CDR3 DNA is TGTGCCAGCAGCGGAGCCAGGGGATGGGGGCAAGAGACCCAGTACTTC.

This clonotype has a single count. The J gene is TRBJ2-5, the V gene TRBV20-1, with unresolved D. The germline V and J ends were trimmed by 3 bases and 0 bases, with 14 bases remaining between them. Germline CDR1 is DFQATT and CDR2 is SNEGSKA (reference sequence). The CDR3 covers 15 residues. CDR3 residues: CSASKELWYQETQYF. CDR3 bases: TGCAGTGCTAGTAAGGAGCTTTGGTACCAAGAGACCCAGTACTTC.

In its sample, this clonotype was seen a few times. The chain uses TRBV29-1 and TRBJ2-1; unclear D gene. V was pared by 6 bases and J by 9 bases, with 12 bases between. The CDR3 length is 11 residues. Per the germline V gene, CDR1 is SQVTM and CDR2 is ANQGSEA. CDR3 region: CSVPLGIEQFF. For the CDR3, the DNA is TGCAGCGTCCCTCTTGGGATTGAGCAGTTCTTC.

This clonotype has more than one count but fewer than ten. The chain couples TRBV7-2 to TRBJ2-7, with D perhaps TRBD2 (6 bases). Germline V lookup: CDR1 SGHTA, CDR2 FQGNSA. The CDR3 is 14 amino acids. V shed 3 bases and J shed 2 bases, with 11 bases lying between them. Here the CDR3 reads CASSFVGGTYEQYF. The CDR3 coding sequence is TGTGCCAGCAGCTTTGTCGGGGGTACCTACGAGCAGTACTTC.

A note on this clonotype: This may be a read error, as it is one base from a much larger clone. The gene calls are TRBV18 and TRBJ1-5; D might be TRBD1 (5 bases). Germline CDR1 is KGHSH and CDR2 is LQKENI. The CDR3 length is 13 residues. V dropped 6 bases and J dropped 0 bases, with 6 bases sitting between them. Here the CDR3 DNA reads TGTGCCAGCTCGACAGTTAGCAATCAGCCCCAGCATTTT. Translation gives CASSTVSNQPQHF. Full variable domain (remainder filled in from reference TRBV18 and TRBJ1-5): NAGVMQNPRHLVRRRGQEARLRCSPMKGHSHVYWYRQLPEEGLKFMVYLQKENIIDESGMPKERFSAEFPKEGPSILRIQQVVRGDSAAYFCASSTVSNQPQHFGDGTRLSIL.

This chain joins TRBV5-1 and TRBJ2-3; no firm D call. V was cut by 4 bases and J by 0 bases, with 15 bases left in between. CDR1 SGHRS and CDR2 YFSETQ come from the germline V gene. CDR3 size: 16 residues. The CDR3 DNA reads TGCGCCAGCAGCGCCCGATATATGGCTAGCACAGATACGCAGTATTTT. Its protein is CASSARYMASTDTQYF.

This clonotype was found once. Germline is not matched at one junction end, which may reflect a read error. The CDR3 protein is CACSQFRGDSRGYTF. CDR3 nucleotides: TGCGCCTGCAGCCAATTCAGGGGCGACTCTCGGGGCTACACCTTC. The chain recombines TRBV4-3 with TRBJ1-2; D perhaps matches TRBD1 (6 bases). Germline CDR1 LGHNA, CDR2 YSLEER. The CDR3 runs to 15 residues.

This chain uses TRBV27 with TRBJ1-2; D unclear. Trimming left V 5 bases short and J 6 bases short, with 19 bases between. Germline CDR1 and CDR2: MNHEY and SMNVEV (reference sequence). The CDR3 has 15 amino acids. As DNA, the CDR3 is TGTGCCAGCAGTCCTCTGGTCGGGAGTGAAAATGGCTACACCTTC. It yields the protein CASSPLVGSENGYTF.

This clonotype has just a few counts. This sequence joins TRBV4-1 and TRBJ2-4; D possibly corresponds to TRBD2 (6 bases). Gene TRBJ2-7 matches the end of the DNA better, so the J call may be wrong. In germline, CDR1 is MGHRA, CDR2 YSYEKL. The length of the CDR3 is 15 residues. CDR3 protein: CASSQVPGGGYEQYF. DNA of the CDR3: TGCGCCAGCAGCCAAGTACCAGGAGGAGGGTACGAGCAGTACTTC.

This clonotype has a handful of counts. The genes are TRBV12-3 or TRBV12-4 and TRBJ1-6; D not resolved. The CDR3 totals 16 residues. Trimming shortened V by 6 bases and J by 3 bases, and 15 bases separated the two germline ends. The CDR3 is CASSLSRDHYNSPLHF. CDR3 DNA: TGTGCCAGCAGCCTCTCAAGGGATCACTATAATTCACCCCTCCACTTT.

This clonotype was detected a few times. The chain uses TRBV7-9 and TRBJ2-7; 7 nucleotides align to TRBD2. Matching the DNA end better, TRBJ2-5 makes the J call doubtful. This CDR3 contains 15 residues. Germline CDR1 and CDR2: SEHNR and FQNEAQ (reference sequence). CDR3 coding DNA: TGTGCCAGCAACACCAAATCGAAGCGGGGAGAGACCCAGTACTTC. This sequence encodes CASNTKSKRGETQYF.

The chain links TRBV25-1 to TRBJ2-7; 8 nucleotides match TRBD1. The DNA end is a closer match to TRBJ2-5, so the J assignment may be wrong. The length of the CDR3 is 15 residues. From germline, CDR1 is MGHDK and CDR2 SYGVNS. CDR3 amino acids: CASSAPGGPGGTQYF. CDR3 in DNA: TGTGCCAGCAGTGCCCCAGGGGGCCCGGGTGGGACCCAGTACTTC.

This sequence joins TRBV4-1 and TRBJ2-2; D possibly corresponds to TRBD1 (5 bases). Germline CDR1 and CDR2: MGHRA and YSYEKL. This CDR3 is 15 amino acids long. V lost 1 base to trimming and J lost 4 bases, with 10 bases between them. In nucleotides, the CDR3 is TGCGCCAGCAGCCAAGTTCAGCAGGGCACCGGGGAGCTGTTTTTT. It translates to CASSQVQQGTGELFF.

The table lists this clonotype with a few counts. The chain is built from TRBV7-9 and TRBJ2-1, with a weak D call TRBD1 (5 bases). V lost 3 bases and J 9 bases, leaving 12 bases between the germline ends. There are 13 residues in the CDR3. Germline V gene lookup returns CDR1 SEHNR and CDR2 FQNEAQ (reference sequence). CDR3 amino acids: CASSLRQGREQFF. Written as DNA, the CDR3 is TGTGCCAGCAGCTTGAGGCAGGGCCGTGAGCAGTTCTTC.

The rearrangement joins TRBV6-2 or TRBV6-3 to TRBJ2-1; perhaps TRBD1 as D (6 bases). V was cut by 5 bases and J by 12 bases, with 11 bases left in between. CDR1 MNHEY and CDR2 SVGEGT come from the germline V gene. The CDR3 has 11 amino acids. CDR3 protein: CASSTLGGQFF. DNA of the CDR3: TGTGCCAGCAGTACCCTAGGGGGGCAGTTCTTC.

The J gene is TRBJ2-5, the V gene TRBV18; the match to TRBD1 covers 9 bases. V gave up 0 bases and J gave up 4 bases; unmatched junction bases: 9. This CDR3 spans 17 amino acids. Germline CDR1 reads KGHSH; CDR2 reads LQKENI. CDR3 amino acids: CASSPPVRDRARETQYF. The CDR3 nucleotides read TGTGCCAGCTCACCACCGGTACGGGACAGGGCAAGAGAGACCCAGTACTTC.

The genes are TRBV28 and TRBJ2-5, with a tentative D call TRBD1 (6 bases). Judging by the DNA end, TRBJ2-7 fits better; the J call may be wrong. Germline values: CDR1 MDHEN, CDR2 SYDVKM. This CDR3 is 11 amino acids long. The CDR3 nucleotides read TGTGCCAGCATCAGGGGCGACGAGCAGTACTTC. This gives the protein CASIRGDEQYF.